These 18 T cell receptor beta chains share one sample of origin, sequenced in a study of T cells in Graves' hyperthyroidism and ophthalmopathy. Researchers amplified the TCR beta CDR3 regions from RNA transcripts. TCR CDR3 regions were first amplified by RT-PCR with HTBI primers. Using its own MiXCR run on the multiplex PCR reads, TCRdb lists one record per CDR3 protein. The data contain 550,000 to 700,000 distinct CDR3 sequences, roughly 14% of them seen just once; the ten biggest clones take up about 4.5%. The sample taken for sequencing was blood. The receptors were sampled from a middle-aged woman with Graves' ophthalmopathy.

Many counts were recorded for this clonotype. The chain carries TRBV7-8 and TRBJ1-5, with D uncertain. Deletions cut 3 bases from V and 7 bases from J, with 13 bases between. The CDR3 runs 14 residues. Per the germline V gene, CDR1 is SGHVS and CDR2 is FQNEAQ. The CDR3 region has the DNA TGTGCCAGCAGCTTGGAGGGCCTGGGACAGCCCCAGCATTTT. Amino acid sequence: CASSLEGLGQPQHF.

This chain joins TRBV12-3 or TRBV12-4 and TRBJ2-7; either TRBD1 or TRBD2 may fit D (5 bases each). The CDR3 has 15 amino acids. Trimming shortened V by 1 base and J by 3 bases, and 13 bases separated the two germline ends. The CDR3 DNA follows: TGTGCCAGCAGTTTAGGAGGGGATGGGAACTACGAGCAGTACTTC. Its protein is CASSLGGDGNYEQYF.

A remark on this clonotype: An end of the junction does not agree with germline; a read error may underlie this. The chain joins TRBV19 to TRBJ2-4; D is uncertain. The CDR3 contains 17 residues. Germline V CDR1 and CDR2: LNHDA, SQIVND (reference sequence). CDR3 region: CANSIGGGVMAKNIQYF. CDR3 in DNA: TGTGCCAATAGTATAGGTGGTGGGGTTATGGCCAAAAACATTCAGTACTTC.

This clonotype was recorded many times. The rearrangement joins TRBV5-1 to TRBJ2-7; 8 positions match TRBD1. The CDR3 loop spans 16 amino acids. Trimming at V came to 0 bases and at J to 2 bases, leaving 7 bases not matched to a gene. CDR1 is SGHRS and CDR2 is YFSETQ in the germline V gene. In DNA, the CDR3 is TGCGCCAGCAGCTTGGGTCGGGACAGGATCACCTACGAGCAGTACTTC. Amino acid sequence: CASSLGRDRITYEQYF.

This clonotype was found many times. The chain has TRBV10-3 and TRBJ2-1, with D unclear. Per germline, CDR1 ENHRY and CDR2 SYGVKD. The V gene lost 3 bases and the J gene lost 1 base, with 13 bases spanning the gap. The CDR3 length is 16 residues. The CDR3 nucleotides read TGTGCCATCAGTGACCGTCCCCTGGGTTCCTACAATGAGCAGTTCTTC. As protein: CAISDRPLGSYNEQFF.

This clonotype was observed many times. This rearrangement joins TRBV28 to TRBJ2-7, with 8 bases that match TRBD2. This CDR3 comprises 15 residues. Germline V gene data show CDR1 as MDHEN and CDR2 as SYDVKM. V gave up 6 bases and J gave up 2 bases; unmatched junction bases: 9. As DNA, the CDR3 is TGTGCCAGCAGGGTCCTGAGCGGGAGACCCTACGAGCAGTACTTC. Its translation: CASRVLSGRPYEQYF.

This clonotype was counted only a few times. This may be a read error: a much more frequent sequence differs by one nucleotide. The rearrangement uses TRBV12-3 or TRBV12-4 and TRBJ1-5; 7 nucleotides agree with TRBD1. The CDR3 contains 17 residues. V dropped 5 bases and J dropped 6; count of bases not matched to a gene: 16. CDR3 residues: CASSQDSRQGLSQPQHF. The CDR3 nucleotides read TGTGCCAGCAGTCAAGACTCGAGACAGGGTTTAAGTCAGCCCCAGCATTTT.

This clonotype has only a few counts. This chain links TRBV7-2 with TRBJ2-5; TRBD2 matches 10 bases. The CDR3 totals 16 residues. The J segment lost 4 bases and the V segment lost 7 bases, leaving 12 bases of the junction unmatched. Per germline, CDR1 SGHTA and CDR2 FQGNSA. CDR3 nucleotides: TGTGCCAGCACCCTAGGGCCCGCTAGCGGGAGAGAGACCCAGTACTTC. This translates into CASTLGPASGRETQYF.

The table lists this clonotype with many counts. The chain carries TRBV5-5 and TRBJ2-5; TRBD2 is a possible D gene (6 bases). The germline V gene encodes CDR1 SGHKS and CDR2 YYEKEE (reference sequence). CDR3 length: 16 residues. The V and J ends lost 0 bases and 2 bases respectively, with 14 bases between them. The CDR3 nucleotides read TGTGCCAGCAGCTTGGAGGACTATGGCTATCAAGAGACCCAGTACTTC. It is translated as CASSLEDYGYQETQYF.

This clonotype was found many times. The CDR3 DNA is TGTGCCAGCAGCTTATTGGCGTCTAGCTCCTACGAGCAGTACTTC. Translation gives CASSLLASSSYEQYF. This chain connects TRBV7-6 to TRBJ2-7; D gene ambiguous. V was trimmed by 2 bases and J by 0 bases, leaving 11 bases between them. The CDR3 sequence is 15 residues long. Germline-derived CDR1 and CDR2 are SGHVS and FNYEAQ.

This clonotype was recorded at least ten times. A much larger clone lies a single base off, so this may be a read error. This chain uses TRBV12-3 or TRBV12-4 with TRBJ1-5, with 7 bases identical to TRBD1. Trimming took 3 bases from V and 5 from J; bases not matched to a gene: 7. This CDR3 region has 15 residues. The CDR3 sequence is CASSLMGRGDQPQHF. The DNA for the CDR3 is TGTGCCAGCAGTTTGATGGGCAGGGGGGATCAGCCCCAGCATTTT.

The V and J genes are TRBV19 and TRBJ1-5; D remains ambiguous. From germline, CDR1 is LNHDA and CDR2 SQIVND (reference sequence). Trimming cost V 6 bases and J 6 bases, with 6 bases left between them. This CDR3 is 11 amino acids long. The CDR3 protein is CASRGSQPQHF. The CDR3 bases are TGTGCCAGTAGAGGGAGTCAGCCCCAGCATTTT.

Only a few counts were recorded for this clonotype. The chain employs TRBV28 and TRBJ1-3; no definite D call. Trimming removed 4 bases from V and 2 bases from J, with 15 bases in between. The germline V gene has CDR1 MDHEN and CDR2 SYDVKM. The length of the CDR3 is 16 residues. The DNA of the CDR3 is TGTGCCAGCAGTTCCCCCCCGGGGATTCCTGGAAACACCATATATTTT. This sequence encodes CASSSPPGIPGNTIYF.

This clonotype was detected only a few times. The chain carries TRBV28 and TRBJ2-1; D is uncertain. The CDR3 runs 12 residues. V lost 5 bases and J 2 bases, leaving 4 bases between the germline ends. Germline CDR1 and CDR2: MDHEN and SYDVKM. The chain's CDR3 is CASSPPYNEQFF. CDR3 nucleotides: TGTGCCAGCAGTCCCCCCTACAATGAGCAGTTCTTC.

This clonotype was counted at least ten times. The rearrangement joins TRBV30 to TRBJ1-5, with 7 bases aligning to TRBD1. The J segment lost 4 bases and the V segment lost 2 bases, leaving 11 bases of the junction unmatched. This CDR3 contains 16 residues. CDR1 is GTSNPN, CDR2 SVGIG, per germline (reference sequence). The CDR3, as DNA: TGTGCCTGGAGTCCTGACAGGGCGGTTGGGAATCAGCCCCAGCATTTT. It specifies CAWSPDRAVGNQPQHF.

There are many counts of this clonotype. The chain links TRBV7-2 to TRBJ2-5; 11 bases agree with TRBD2. The J segment lost 4 bases and the V segment lost 0 bases, leaving 7 bases of the junction unmatched. CDR3 length equals 17 residues. The germline V gene has CDR1 SGHTA and CDR2 FQGNSA. The CDR3 DNA reads TGTGCCAGCAGCTTAGCAAGAGGACTAGCGGGCATAGAGACCCAGTACTTC. This translates into CASSLARGLAGIETQYF.

This clonotype has ten or more counts. The chain joins TRBV15 to TRBJ2-7; TRBD2 matches at 12 bases. With V trimmed by 1 base and J by 1 base, 5 bases remained unmatched. CDR1 is LNHNV and CDR2 is YYDKDF in the germline V gene (reference sequence). The CDR3 is 17 amino acids. The CDR3, as DNA: TGTGCCACCAGCAGAGGGACTAGCGGGGAGCCTTCCTACGAGCAGTACTTC. Its translation is CATSRGTSGEPSYEQYF.

This clonotype was seen at least ten times. The chain recombines TRBV6-5 with TRBJ2-5; TRBD1 matches at 7 bases. The V segment lost 5 bases and the J segment 5 bases; nucleotides outside the gene matches: 8. The CDR3 totals 14 residues. The germline V gene encodes CDR1 MNHEY and CDR2 SVGAGI. In DNA form, the CDR3 reads TGTGCCAGCAGTAGGGCAGGGGGTTTTGAGACCCAGTACTTC. Translating gives CASSRAGGFETQYF.